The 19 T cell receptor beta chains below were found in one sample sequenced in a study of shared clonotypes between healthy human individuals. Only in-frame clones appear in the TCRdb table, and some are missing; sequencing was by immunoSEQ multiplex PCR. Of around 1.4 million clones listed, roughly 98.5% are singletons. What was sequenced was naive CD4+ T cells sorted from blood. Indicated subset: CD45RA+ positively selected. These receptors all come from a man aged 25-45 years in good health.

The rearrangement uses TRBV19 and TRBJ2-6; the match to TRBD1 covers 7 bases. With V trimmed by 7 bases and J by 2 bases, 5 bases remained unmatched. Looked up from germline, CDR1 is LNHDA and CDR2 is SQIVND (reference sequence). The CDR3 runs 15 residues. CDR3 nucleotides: TGTGCCAGTAATCAACAGGGGCCTGGGGCCAACGTCCTGACTTTC. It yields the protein CASNQQGPGANVLTF.

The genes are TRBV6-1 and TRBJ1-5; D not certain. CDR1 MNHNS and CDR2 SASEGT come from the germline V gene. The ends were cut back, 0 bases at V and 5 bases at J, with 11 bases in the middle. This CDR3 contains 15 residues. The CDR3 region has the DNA TGTGCCAGCAGTGAAGCTGGAGGCGTTTATCAGCCCCAGCATTTT. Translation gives CASSEAGGVYQPQHF.

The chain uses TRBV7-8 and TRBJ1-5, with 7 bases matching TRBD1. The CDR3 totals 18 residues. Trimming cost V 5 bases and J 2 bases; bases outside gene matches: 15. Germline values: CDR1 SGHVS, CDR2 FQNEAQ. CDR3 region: CASSVIRTGRGGNQPQHF. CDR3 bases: TGTGCCAGCAGCGTTATAAGGACAGGCAGGGGAGGCAATCAGCCCCAGCATTTT.

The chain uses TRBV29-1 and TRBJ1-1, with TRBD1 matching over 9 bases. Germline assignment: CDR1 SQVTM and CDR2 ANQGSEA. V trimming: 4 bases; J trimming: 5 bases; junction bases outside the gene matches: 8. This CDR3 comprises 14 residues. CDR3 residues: CSVGLQGTGTEAFF. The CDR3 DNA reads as TGCAGCGTTGGGCTACAGGGGACAGGGACTGAAGCTTTCTTT.

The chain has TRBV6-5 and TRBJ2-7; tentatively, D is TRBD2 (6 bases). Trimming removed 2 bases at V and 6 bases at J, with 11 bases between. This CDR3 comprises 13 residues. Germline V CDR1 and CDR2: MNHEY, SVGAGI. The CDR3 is CASSYVRGTEQYF. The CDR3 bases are TGTGCCAGCAGTTACGTACGGGGGACCGAGCAGTACTTC.

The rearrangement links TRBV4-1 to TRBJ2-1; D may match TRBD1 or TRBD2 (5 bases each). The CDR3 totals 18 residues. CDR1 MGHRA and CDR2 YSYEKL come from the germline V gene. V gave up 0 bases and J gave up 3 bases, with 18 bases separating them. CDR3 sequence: CASSQDLRGPPFYNEQFF. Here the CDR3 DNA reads TGCGCCAGCAGCCAAGATTTAAGGGGACCACCGTTCTACAATGAGCAGTTCTTC.

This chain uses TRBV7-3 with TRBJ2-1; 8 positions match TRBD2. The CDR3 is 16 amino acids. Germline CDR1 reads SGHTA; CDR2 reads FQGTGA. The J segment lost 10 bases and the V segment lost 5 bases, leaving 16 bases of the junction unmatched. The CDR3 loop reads CASSRWGGSAGVEQFF. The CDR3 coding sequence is TGTGCCAGCAGCCGGTGGGGAGGATCAGCGGGAGTGGAGCAGTTCTTC. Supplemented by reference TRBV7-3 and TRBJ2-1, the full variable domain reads GAGVSQTPSNKVTEKGKYVELRCDPISGHTALYWYRQSLGQGPEFLIYFQGTGAADDSGLPNDRFFAVRPEGSVSTLKIQRTERGDSAVYLCASSRWGGSAGVEQFFGPGTRLTVL.

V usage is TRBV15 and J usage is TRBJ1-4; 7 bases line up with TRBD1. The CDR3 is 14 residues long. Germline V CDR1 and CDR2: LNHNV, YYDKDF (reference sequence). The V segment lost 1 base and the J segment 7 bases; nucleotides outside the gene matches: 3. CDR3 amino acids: CATSRVQGGEKLFF. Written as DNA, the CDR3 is TGTGCCACCAGCAGAGTCCAGGGGGGTGAAAAACTGTTTTTT.

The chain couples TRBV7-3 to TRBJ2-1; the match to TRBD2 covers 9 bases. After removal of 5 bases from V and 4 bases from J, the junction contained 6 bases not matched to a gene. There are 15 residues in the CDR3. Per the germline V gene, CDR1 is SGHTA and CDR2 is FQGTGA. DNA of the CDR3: TGTGCCAGCAGCCCGGGCCTAGCGGGATACAATGAGCAGTTCTTC. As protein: CASSPGLAGYNEQFF.

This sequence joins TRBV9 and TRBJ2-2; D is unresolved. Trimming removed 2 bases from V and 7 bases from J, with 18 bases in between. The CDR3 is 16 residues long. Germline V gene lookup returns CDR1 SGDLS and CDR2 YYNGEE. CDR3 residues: CASSVDPRRSGGELFF. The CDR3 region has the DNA TGTGCCAGCAGCGTTGATCCCCGGCGATCGGGCGGGGAGCTGTTTTTT.

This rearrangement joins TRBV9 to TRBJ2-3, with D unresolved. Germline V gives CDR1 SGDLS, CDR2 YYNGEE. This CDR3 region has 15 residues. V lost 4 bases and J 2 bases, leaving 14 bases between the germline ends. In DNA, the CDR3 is TGTGCCAGCAGCTTCTTATGGGATTCCACAGATACGCAGTATTTT. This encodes CASSFLWDSTDTQYF.

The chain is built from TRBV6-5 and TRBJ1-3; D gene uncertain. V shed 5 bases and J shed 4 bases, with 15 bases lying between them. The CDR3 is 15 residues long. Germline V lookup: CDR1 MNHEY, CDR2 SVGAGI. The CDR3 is CASSNRAPGGNTIYF. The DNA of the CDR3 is TGTGCCAGCAGTAACCGGGCCCCCGGCGGAAACACCATATATTTT.

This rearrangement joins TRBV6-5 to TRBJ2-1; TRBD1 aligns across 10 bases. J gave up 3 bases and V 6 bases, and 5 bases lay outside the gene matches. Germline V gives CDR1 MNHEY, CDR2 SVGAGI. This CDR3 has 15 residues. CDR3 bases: TGTGCCAGCAGAATCGGACAGGGGGGCTACAATGAGCAGTTCTTC. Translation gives CASRIGQGGYNEQFF.

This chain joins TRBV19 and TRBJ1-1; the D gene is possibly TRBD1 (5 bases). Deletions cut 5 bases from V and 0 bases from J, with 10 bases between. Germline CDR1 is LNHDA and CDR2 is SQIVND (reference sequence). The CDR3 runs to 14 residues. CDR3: CASSPGTLNTEAFF. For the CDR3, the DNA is TGTGCCAGTAGTCCCGGGACGCTGAACACTGAAGCTTTCTTT.

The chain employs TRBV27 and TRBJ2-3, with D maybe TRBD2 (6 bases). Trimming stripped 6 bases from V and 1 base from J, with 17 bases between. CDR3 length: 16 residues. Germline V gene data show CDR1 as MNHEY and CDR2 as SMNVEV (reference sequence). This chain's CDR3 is CASRNFWEAGTDTQYF. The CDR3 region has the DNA TGTGCCAGCAGGAACTTCTGGGAGGCCGGCACAGATACGCAGTATTTT.

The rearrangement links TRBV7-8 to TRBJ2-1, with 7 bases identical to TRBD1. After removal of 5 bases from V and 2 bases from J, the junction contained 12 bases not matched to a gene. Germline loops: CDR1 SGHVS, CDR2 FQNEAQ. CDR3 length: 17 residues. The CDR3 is CASSPRGSGWAYNEQFF. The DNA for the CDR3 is TGTGCCAGCAGCCCCAGGGGGTCGGGATGGGCCTACAATGAGCAGTTCTTC.

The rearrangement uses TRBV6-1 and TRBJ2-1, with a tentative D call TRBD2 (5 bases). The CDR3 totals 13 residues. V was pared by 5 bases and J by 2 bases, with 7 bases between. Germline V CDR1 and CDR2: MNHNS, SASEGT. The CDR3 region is CASSRGTYNEQFF. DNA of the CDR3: TGTGCCAGCAGTCGGGGAACCTACAATGAGCAGTTCTTC.

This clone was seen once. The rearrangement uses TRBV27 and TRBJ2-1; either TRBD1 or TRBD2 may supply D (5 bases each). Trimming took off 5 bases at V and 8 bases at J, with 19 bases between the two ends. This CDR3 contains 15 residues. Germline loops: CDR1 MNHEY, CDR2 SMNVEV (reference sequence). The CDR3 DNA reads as TGTGCCAGCAGTCTATGGGGCCCCGGGGACCATGAGCAGTTCTTC. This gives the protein CASSLWGPGDHEQFF.

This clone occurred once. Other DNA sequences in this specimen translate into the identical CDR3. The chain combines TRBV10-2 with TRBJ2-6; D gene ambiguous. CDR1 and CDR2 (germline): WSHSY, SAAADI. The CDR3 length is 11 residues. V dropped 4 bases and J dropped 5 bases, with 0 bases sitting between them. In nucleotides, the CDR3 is TGCGCCAGCAGTGGGGCCAACGTCCTGACTTTC. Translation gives CASSGANVLTF.